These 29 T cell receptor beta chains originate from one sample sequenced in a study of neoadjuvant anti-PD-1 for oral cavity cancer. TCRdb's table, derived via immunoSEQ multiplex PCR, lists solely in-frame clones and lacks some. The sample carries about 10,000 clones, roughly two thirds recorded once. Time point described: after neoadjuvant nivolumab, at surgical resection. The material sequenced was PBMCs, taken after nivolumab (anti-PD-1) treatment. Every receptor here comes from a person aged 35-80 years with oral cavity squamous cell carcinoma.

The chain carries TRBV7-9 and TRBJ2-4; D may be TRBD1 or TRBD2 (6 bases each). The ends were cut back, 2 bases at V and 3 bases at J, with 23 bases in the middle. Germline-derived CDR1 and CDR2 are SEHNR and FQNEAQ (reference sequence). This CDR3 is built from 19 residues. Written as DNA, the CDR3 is TGTGCCAGCAGCTTAACCCCCTCGGAAAGGAGGGGGATCAAAAACATTCAGTACTTC. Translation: CASSLTPSERRGIKNIQYF.

CDR3 protein: CASSWGRLLNTEAFF. The CDR3, as DNA: TGTGCCAGCAGCTGGGGACGGCTCCTGAACACTGAAGCTTTCTTT. This chain links TRBV5-5 with TRBJ1-1, with a possible D match to TRBD1 (5 bases). This CDR3 has 15 residues. Deletions cut 3 bases from V and 0 bases from J, with 12 bases between. Germline CDR1 is SGHKS and CDR2 is YYEKEE (reference sequence).

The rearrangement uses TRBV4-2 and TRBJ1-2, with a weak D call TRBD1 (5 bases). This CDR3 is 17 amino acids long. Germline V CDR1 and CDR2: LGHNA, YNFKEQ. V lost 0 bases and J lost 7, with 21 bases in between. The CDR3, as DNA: TGTGCCAGCAGCCAAGATCTCCGACAGCTAAGCCTCCCTGGCTACACCTTC. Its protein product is CASSQDLRQLSLPGYTF.

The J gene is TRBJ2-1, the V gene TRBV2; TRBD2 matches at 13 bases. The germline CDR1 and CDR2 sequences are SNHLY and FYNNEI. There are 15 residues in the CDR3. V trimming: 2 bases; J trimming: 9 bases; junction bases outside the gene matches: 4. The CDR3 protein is CASSEQLAGGGEQFF. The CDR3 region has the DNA TGTGCCAGCAGTGAACAACTAGCGGGAGGGGGTGAGCAGTTCTTC.

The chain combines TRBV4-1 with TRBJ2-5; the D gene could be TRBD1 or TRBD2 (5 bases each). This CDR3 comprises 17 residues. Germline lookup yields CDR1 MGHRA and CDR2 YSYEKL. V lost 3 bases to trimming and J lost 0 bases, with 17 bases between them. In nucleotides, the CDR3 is TGCGCCAGCAGCCAGCCGTCCGGGACCCCAAACCAAGAGACCCAGTACTTC. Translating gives CASSQPSGTPNQETQYF.

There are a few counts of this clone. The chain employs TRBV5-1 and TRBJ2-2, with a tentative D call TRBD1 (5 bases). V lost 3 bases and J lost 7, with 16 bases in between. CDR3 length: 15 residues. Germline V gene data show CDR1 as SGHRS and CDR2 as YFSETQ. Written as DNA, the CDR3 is TGCGCCAGCAGCTCAGGGCCCCGATCGAACGGGGAGCTGTTTTTT. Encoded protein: CASSSGPRSNGELFF.

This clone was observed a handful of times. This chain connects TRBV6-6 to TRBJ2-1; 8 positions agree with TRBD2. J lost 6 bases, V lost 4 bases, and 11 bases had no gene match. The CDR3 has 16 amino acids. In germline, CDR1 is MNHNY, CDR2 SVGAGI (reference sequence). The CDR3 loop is CASSSKSGSGANEQFF. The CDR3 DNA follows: TGTGCCAGCAGTTCCAAGAGCGGGAGTGGCGCCAATGAGCAGTTCTTC.

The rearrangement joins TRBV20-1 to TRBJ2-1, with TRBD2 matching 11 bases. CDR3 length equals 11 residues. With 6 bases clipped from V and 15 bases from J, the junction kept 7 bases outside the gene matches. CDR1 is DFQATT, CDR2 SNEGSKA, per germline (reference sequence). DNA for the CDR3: TGCAGTGCGATCGGGCTAGCGGGGGGGTTCTTC. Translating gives CSAIGLAGGFF.

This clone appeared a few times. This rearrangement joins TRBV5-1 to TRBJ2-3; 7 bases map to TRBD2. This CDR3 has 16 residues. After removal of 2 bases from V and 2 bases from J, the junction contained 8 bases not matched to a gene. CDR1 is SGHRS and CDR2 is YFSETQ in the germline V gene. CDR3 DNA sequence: TGCGCCAGCAGCTTTGGCGGGAGATCCCCCACAGATACGCAGTATTTT. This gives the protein CASSFGGRSPTDTQYF.

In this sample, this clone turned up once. The CDR3 DNA is TGCGCCAGCAGCGAAAGACAGATAAGTTACACCGGGGAGCTGTTTTTT. Translating it yields CASSERQISYTGELFF. The chain employs TRBV5-1 and TRBJ2-2; a possible D gene is TRBD1 (5 bases). V was pared by 4 bases and J by 3 bases, with 16 bases between. CDR3 length: 16 amino acids. In germline, CDR1 is SGHRS, CDR2 YFSETQ.

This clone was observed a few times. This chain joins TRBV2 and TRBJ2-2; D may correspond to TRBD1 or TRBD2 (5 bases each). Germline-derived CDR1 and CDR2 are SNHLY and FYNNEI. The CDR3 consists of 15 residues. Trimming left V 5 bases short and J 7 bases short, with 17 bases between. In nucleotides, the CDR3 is TGTGCCAGCAGTCCCCGGGACCTACTTGGCGGGGAGCTGTTTTTT. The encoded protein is CASSPRDLLGGELFF.

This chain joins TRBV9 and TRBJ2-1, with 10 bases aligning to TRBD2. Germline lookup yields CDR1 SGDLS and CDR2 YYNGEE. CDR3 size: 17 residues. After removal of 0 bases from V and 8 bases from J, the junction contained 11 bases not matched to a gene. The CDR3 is CASSVGLAGDPIDEQFF. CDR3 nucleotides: TGTGCCAGCAGCGTAGGGCTAGCGGGAGATCCTATAGATGAGCAGTTCTTC.

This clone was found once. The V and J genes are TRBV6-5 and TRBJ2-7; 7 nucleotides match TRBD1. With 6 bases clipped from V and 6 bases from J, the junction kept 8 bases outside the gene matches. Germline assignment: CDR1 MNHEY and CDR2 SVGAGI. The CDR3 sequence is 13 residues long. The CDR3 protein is CASRMGTGVEQYF. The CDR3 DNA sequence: TGTGCCAGCAGAATGGGAACAGGGGTCGAGCAGTACTTC.

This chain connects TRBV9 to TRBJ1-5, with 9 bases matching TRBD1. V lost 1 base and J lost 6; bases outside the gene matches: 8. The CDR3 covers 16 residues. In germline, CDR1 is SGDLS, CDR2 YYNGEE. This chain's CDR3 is CASSVWTGAKGQPQHF. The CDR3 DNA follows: TGTGCCAGCAGCGTATGGACAGGGGCCAAGGGTCAGCCCCAGCATTTT.

CDR3 sequence (DNA): TGTGCCAGCAGTTTCAGAACCGGGACAGGAGTTCATGGCTACACCTTC. Encoded protein: CASSFRTGTGVHGYTF. The chain links TRBV6-6 to TRBJ1-2; 8 nucleotides align to TRBD1. V lost 4 bases, J lost 6 bases, and 13 bases stayed unmatched. Germline values: CDR1 MNHNY, CDR2 SVGAGI (reference sequence). The CDR3 contains 16 residues.

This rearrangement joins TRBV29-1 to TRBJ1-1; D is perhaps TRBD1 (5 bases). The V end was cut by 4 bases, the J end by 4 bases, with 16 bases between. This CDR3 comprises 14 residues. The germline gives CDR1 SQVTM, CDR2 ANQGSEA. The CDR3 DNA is TGCAGCGTTGTGGGGGGAATCGATACCACTGAAGCTTTCTTT. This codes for CSVVGGIDTTEAFF.

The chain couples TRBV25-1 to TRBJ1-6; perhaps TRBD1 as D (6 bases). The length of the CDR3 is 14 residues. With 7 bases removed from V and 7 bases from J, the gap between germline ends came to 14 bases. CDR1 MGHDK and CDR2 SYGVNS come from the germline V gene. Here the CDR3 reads CASKGVASNSPLHF. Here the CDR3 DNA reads TGTGCCAGCAAGGGGGTGGCCTCCAATTCACCCCTCCACTTT.

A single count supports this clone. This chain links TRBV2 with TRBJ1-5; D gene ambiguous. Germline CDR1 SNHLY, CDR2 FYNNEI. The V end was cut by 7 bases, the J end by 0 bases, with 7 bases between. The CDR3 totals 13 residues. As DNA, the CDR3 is TGTGCCAGCAACGAGTATAGCAATCAGCCCCAGCATTTT. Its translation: CASNEYSNQPQHF.

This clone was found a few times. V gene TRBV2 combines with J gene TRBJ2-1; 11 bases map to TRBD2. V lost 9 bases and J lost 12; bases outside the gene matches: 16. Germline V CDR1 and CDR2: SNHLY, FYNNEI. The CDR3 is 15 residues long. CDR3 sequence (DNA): TGTGCCAGGGTACAGAAGGGGCTAGCGGGGGGAACGCAGTTCTTC. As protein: CARVQKGLAGGTQFF.

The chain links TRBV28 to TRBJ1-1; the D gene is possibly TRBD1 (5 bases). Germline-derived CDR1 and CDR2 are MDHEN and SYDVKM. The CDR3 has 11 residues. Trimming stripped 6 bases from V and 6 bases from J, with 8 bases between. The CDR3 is CASRGRPEAFF. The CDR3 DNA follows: TGTGCCAGCAGGGGGCGTCCTGAAGCTTTCTTT.

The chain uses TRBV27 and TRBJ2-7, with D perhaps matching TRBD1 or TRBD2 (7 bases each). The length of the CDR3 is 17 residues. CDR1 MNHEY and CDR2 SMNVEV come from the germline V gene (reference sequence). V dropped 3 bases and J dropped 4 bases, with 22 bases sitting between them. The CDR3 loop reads CASSFNRGSGMGYEQYF. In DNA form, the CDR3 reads TGTGCCAGCAGTTTTAACAGGGGAAGCGGGATGGGATACGAGCAGTACTTC.

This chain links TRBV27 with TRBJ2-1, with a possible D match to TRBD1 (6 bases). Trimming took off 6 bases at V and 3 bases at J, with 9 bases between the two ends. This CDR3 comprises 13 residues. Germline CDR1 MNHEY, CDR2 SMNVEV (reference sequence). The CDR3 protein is CASRDRFYNEQFF. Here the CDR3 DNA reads TGTGCCAGCAGGGACAGATTCTACAATGAGCAGTTCTTC.

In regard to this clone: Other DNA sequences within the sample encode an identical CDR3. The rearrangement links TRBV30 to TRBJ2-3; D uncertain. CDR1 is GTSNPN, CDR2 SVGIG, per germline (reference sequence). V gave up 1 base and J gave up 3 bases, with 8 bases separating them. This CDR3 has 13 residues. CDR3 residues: CAWSGGNTDTQYF. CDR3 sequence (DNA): TGTGCCTGGAGTGGCGGAAATACAGATACGCAGTATTTT.

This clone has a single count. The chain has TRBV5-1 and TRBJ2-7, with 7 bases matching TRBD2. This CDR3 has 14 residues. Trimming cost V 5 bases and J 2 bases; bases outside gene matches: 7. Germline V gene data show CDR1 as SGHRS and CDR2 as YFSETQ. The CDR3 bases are TGCGCCAGCAGTGGCGGGAGCGACACCTACGAGCAGTACTTC. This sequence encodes CASSGGSDTYEQYF.

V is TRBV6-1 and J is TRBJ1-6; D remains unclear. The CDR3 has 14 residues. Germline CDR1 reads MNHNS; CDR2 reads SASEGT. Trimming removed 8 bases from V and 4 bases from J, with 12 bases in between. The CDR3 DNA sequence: TGTGCCAGCGGACCGGGAATTTATAATTCACCCCTCCACTTT. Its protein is CASGPGIYNSPLHF.

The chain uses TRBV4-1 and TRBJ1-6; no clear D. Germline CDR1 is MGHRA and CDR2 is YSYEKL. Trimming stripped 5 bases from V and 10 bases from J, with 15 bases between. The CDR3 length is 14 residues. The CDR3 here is CASSYFQSLSPLHF. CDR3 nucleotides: TGCGCCAGCAGCTATTTTCAATCCCTGTCACCCCTCCACTTT.

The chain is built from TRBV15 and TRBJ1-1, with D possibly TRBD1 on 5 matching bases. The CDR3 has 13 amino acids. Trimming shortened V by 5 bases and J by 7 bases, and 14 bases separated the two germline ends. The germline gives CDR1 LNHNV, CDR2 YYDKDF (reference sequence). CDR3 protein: CATSFVRAREAFF. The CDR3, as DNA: TGTGCCACCAGCTTCGTCAGGGCACGTGAAGCTTTCTTT.

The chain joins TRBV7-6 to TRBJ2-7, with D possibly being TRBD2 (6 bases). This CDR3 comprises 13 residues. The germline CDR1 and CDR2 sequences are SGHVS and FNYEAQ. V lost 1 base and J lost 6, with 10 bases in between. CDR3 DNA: TGTGCCAGCAGCTTAGTGGGGGGATCCGAGCAGTACTTC. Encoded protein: CASSLVGGSEQYF. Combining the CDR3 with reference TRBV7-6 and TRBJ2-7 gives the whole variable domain GAGVSQSPRYKVTKRGQDVALRCDPISGHVSLYWYRQALGQGPEFLTYFNYEAQQDKSGLPNDRFSAERPEGSISTLTIQRTEQRDSAMYRCASSLVGGSEQYFGPGTRLTVT.

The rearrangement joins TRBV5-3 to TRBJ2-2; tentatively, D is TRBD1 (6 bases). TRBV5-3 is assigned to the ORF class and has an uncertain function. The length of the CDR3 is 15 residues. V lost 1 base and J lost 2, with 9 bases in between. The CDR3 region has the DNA TGTGCCAGAAGCTTGACAGGGTCAAACACCGGGGAGCTGTTTTTT. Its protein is CARSLTGSNTGELFF.